This paragraph reports one T cell receptor (beta chain). The antigen is unknown. Coculturing at 37°C lasted roughly 6 days for the mixed lymphocyte reaction cells. This record belongs to a study of siplizumab effects on memory and regulatory T cells. The study's findings and limits: The drug siplizumab significantly decreased the alloreactive sequences that could be traced to unstimulated CD4+ memory cells.

The repertoire was sequenced with immunoSEQ multiplex PCR; TCRdb's copy has only in-frame clones and lacks some. The sample lists about 13,000 clones, roughly 40% seen once, with around 9.1% in the top ten. This TCR was recovered from a human donor in good health; the cells came from an allogeneic mixed lymphocyte reaction. Sequenced input: CFSE-low (dividing) CD8+ T cells sorted from an allogeneic mixed lymphocyte reaction.

For the CDR3, the DNA is TGTGCCAGCAGTGTGGTCGGGACGGCGGCTAAGACCCTCCACTTT. Its translation: CASSVVGTAAKTLHF. The chain has TRBV2 and TRBJ1-6; D perhaps matches TRBD1 (5 bases). This CDR3 is 15 amino acids long. The germline V gene has CDR1 SNHLY and CDR2 FYNNEI. Trimming took 4 bases from V and 14 from J, leaving 21 bases between them.